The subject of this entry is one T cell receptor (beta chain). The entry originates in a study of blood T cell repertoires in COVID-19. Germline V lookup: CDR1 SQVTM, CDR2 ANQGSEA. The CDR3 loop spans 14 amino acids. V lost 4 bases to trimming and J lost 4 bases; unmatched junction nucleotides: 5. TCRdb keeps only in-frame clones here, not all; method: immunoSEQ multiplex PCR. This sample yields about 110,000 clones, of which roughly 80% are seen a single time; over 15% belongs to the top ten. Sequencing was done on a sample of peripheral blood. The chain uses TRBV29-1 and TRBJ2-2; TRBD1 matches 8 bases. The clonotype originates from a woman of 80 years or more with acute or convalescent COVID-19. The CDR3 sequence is CSVGTGSRTGELFF. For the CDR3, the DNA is TGCAGCGTTGGGACAGGGTCGCGCACCGGGGAGCTGTTTTTT.